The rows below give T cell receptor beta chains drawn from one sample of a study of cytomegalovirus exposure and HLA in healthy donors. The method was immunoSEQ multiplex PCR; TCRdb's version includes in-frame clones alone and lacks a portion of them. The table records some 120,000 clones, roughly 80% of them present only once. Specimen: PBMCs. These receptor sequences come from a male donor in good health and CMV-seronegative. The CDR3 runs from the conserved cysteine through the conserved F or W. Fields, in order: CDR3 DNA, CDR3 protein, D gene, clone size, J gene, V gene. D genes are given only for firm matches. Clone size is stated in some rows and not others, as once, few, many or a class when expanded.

CDR3 DNA: TGTGCCAGCAGTGTGGGGACAGGGACTGAAGCTTTCTTT
CDR3 protein: CASSVGTGTEAFF
D gene: TRBD1
clone size: NA
J gene: TRBJ1-1
V gene: TRBV2

CDR3 DNA: TGCGCCAGCAGCTTGAGATTAGGCAGGGCTGGAAACACCATATATTTT
CDR3 protein: CASSLRLGRAGNTIYF
D gene: NA
clone size: NA
J gene: TRBJ1-3
V gene: TRBV5-1

CDR3 DNA: TGTGCCACGGACTCTTCCGGGACTTTCACAGATACGCAGTATTTT
CDR3 protein: CATDSSGTFTDTQYF
D gene: NA
clone size: NA
J gene: TRBJ2-3
V gene: TRBV10-3

CDR3 DNA: TGTGCCAGCAGTTACTTGGGGGGGGGTGAAAAACTGTTTTTT
CDR3 protein: CASSYLGGGEKLFF
D gene: NA
clone size: NA
J gene: TRBJ1-4
V gene: TRBV6-5

CDR3 DNA: TGTGCCAGCAGTTTAATCAGGGGGCGAGGGGGCTACACCTTC
CDR3 protein: CASSLIRGRGGYTF
D gene: TRBD1
clone size: NA
J gene: TRBJ1-2
V gene: TRBV27

CDR3 DNA: TGTGCCAGCAGTTGGGACAGTTACGAGCAGTACTTC
CDR3 protein: CASSWDSYEQYF
D gene: TRBD1
clone size: NA
J gene: TRBJ2-7
V gene: TRBV11-2

CDR3 DNA: TGTGCCAGTAGTATCCTCCGACTAGCGGGGGTAAGCTCCTACAATGAGCAGTTCTTC
CDR3 protein: CASSILRLAGVSSYNEQFF
D gene: TRBD2
clone size: NA
J gene: TRBJ2-1
V gene: TRBV19

CDR3 DNA: TGTGCCAGCAGTTCACATTCGGCGGGGATGGAGGGCTACACCTTC
CDR3 protein: CASSSHSAGMEGYTF
D gene: NA
clone size: NA
J gene: TRBJ1-2
V gene: TRBV27

CDR3 DNA: TGTGCCAGCAGCTTAATAGCGGGACAGGGTGGAAATTCACCCCTCCACTTT
CDR3 protein: CASSLIAGQGGNSPLHF
D gene: TRBD1
clone size: NA
J gene: TRBJ1-6
V gene: TRBV11-2

CDR3 DNA: TGTGCCAGTAGTCCGTCAAGGACAGGGGTAAACACTGAAGCTTTCTTT
CDR3 protein: CASSPSRTGVNTEAFF
D gene: TRBD1
clone size: NA
J gene: TRBJ1-1
V gene: TRBV19

CDR3 DNA: TGTGCCAGTAGTCTTCAGGGGGGTGAAAAACTGTTTTTT
CDR3 protein: CASSLQGGEKLFF
D gene: TRBD1
clone size: NA
J gene: TRBJ1-4
V gene: TRBV19

CDR3 DNA: TGTGCCACGAAAGACAGGATGAAGAACAATGAGCAGTTCTTC
CDR3 protein: CATKDRMKNNEQFF
D gene: NA
clone size: NA
J gene: TRBJ2-1
V gene: TRBV25-1

CDR3 DNA: TGTGCCAGCAGCTTGAACCCGGGATCTGGAAACACCATATATTTT
CDR3 protein: CASSLNPGSGNTIYF
D gene: NA
clone size: NA
J gene: TRBJ1-3
V gene: TRBV13

CDR3 DNA: TGCGCCAGCAGCTCTTCCGGGACTAGCGTAGTGTATTTT
CDR3 protein: CASSSSGTSVVYF
D gene: TRBD2
clone size: few
J gene: TRBJ2-3
V gene: TRBV5-1

CDR3 DNA: TGTGCCAGCAGCTTGGAATCAGGGGACGGTACAGATACGCAGTATTTT
CDR3 protein: CASSLESGDGTDTQYF
D gene: NA
clone size: NA
J gene: TRBJ2-3
V gene: TRBV5-6

CDR3 DNA: TGTGCCAGTAGCTCCGGGACAGGGGACTATGGCTACACCTTC
CDR3 protein: CASSSGTGDYGYTF
D gene: TRBD1
clone size: NA
J gene: TRBJ1-2
V gene: TRBV19

CDR3 DNA: TGCGCCAGCAGCCCTGGGGGACAGGGGGCTTATGGCTACACCTTC
CDR3 protein: CASSPGGQGAYGYTF
D gene: TRBD1
clone size: NA
J gene: TRBJ1-2
V gene: TRBV4-3

CDR3 DNA: TGTGCCAGCAGCTCAACAGGGGAGAACACTGAAGCTTTCTTT
CDR3 protein: CASSSTGENTEAFF
D gene: TRBD1
clone size: NA
J gene: TRBJ1-1
V gene: TRBV5-5

CDR3 DNA: TGCGCCAGCAGCCGGGACAGGAGCTCCTACGAGCAGTACTTC
CDR3 protein: CASSRDRSSYEQYF
D gene: TRBD1
clone size: NA
J gene: TRBJ2-7
V gene: TRBV5-1

CDR3 DNA: TGCGCCAGCAGCCGATTACAGGGGCCTAATGAAAAACTGTTTTTT
CDR3 protein: CASSRLQGPNEKLFF
D gene: TRBD1
clone size: NA
J gene: TRBJ1-4
V gene: TRBV4-3

CDR3 DNA: TGTGCCAGCGGTGGGGTAACTAGCGGGAGCCCCGAGCCCGGGGAGCTGTTTTTT
CDR3 protein: CASGGVTSGSPEPGELFF
D gene: TRBD2
clone size: NA
J gene: TRBJ2-2
V gene: TRBV25-1

CDR3 DNA: TGTGCCAGCAGTTATATAACAGGGGCGGATCAGCCCCAGCATTTT
CDR3 protein: CASSYITGADQPQHF
D gene: TRBD1
clone size: NA
J gene: TRBJ1-5
V gene: TRBV6-6

CDR3 DNA: TGTGCCAGCAGTCCACTCCACTCCAGGGGGCCACTCTATGGCTACACCTTC
CDR3 protein: CASSPLHSRGPLYGYTF
D gene: TRBD1
clone size: NA
J gene: TRBJ1-2
V gene: TRBV28

CDR3 DNA: TGTGCCAGCAGCCAACTGACAGGGGTCAACTATGGCTACACCTTC
CDR3 protein: CASSQLTGVNYGYTF
D gene: TRBD1
clone size: NA
J gene: TRBJ1-2
V gene: TRBV28

CDR3 DNA: TGTGCCAGCAGCTTGCCCAGGGGAAACACCATATATTTT
CDR3 protein: CASSLPRGNTIYF
D gene: NA
clone size: NA
J gene: TRBJ1-3
V gene: TRBV5-4

CDR3 DNA: TGTGCCAGCAGTCACGACAGGGTTGCCGAGCAGTACTTC
CDR3 protein: CASSHDRVAEQYF
D gene: TRBD1
clone size: NA
J gene: TRBJ2-7
V gene: TRBV27

CDR3 DNA: TGTGCCAGCCGGCCCGGGACTAGCACAGATACGCAGTATTTT
CDR3 protein: CASRPGTSTDTQYF
D gene: NA
clone size: NA
J gene: TRBJ2-3
V gene: TRBV7-9

CDR3 DNA: TGCGCCAGCAGCCAAGGGACAGGGGGTCTTCAGCCCCAGCATTTT
CDR3 protein: CASSQGTGGLQPQHF
D gene: TRBD1
clone size: NA
J gene: TRBJ1-5
V gene: TRBV4-3

CDR3 DNA: TGTGCCAGCAGCATCCACGCGGGGGGGCTGGACAATGAGCAGTTCTTC
CDR3 protein: CASSIHAGGLDNEQFF
D gene: TRBD2
clone size: NA
J gene: TRBJ2-1
V gene: TRBV28

CDR3 DNA: TGCGCCAGCAGCCTACAGGGTACGGAGCAGTACTTC
CDR3 protein: CASSLQGTEQYF
D gene: NA
clone size: NA
J gene: TRBJ2-7
V gene: TRBV4-1

CDR3 DNA: TGCGCCAGCAGCCCCGAAAGGGGACAGGGGAGAACTGAAGCTTTCTTT
CDR3 protein: CASSPERGQGRTEAFF
D gene: TRBD1
clone size: NA
J gene: TRBJ1-1
V gene: TRBV4-1

CDR3 DNA: TGTGCCAGCAGTGGGACAGACAGTTTTGCCAACACTGAAGCTTTCTTT
CDR3 protein: CASSGTDSFANTEAFF
D gene: NA
clone size: NA
J gene: TRBJ1-1
V gene: TRBV2

CDR3 DNA: TGTGCCAGCAGCTTAGGACGACGGGGTGACGAGCAGTACTTC
CDR3 protein: CASSLGRRGDEQYF
D gene: NA
clone size: few
J gene: TRBJ2-7
V gene: TRBV13

CDR3 DNA: TGTGCCAGCAGCCGGGACAGGTCACAAGAGACCCAGTACTTC
CDR3 protein: CASSRDRSQETQYF
D gene: TRBD1
clone size: NA
J gene: TRBJ2-5
V gene: TRBV7-2

CDR3 DNA: TGCGCCAGCAGCCAAGCTTTACCGGGACAGGGTAATGAAAAACTGTTTTTT
CDR3 protein: CASSQALPGQGNEKLFF
D gene: TRBD1
clone size: NA
J gene: TRBJ1-4
V gene: TRBV4-1

CDR3 DNA: TGTGCCAGCAGCGCAGTCGGGACAGGATCCAACGAGCAGTACTTC
CDR3 protein: CASSAVGTGSNEQYF
D gene: TRBD1
clone size: NA
J gene: TRBJ2-7
V gene: TRBV5-6

CDR3 DNA: TGTGCCAGCAGCCAAGAATGGGCTAGCACTAGCACAGATACGCAGTATTTT
CDR3 protein: CASSQEWASTSTDTQYF
D gene: NA
clone size: NA
J gene: TRBJ2-3
V gene: TRBV4-2

CDR3 DNA: TGTGCCAGCAACGGGGAAGGTAATCAGCCCCAGCATTTT
CDR3 protein: CASNGEGNQPQHF
D gene: NA
clone size: few
J gene: TRBJ1-5
V gene: TRBV6-1

CDR3 DNA: TGTGCCAGCAGCAACACCGGGACAGGGGCTAATGAGCAGTTCTTC
CDR3 protein: CASSNTGTGANEQFF
D gene: TRBD1
clone size: NA
J gene: TRBJ2-1
V gene: TRBV11-2

CDR3 DNA: TGTGCCACCAGCAGAGCCGGGACAGGGGGCTACGAGCAGTACTTC
CDR3 protein: CATSRAGTGGYEQYF
D gene: TRBD1
clone size: few
J gene: TRBJ2-7
V gene: TRBV15

CDR3 DNA: TGTGCCAGCAGCACCCTAGGACAGCTAAACACCGGGGAGCTGTTTTTT
CDR3 protein: CASSTLGQLNTGELFF
D gene: NA
clone size: NA
J gene: TRBJ2-2
V gene: TRBV5-6

CDR3 DNA: TGTGCCTGGGAAGGGGGGGCTCGAGGCGGGGAGCTGTTTTTT
CDR3 protein: CAWEGGARGGELFF
D gene: NA
clone size: NA
J gene: TRBJ2-2
V gene: TRBV30

CDR3 DNA: TGTGCCAGCAGATTAGCTGGGGGGGCCGGTGGATCGGGTGAGCAGTTCTTC
CDR3 protein: CASRLAGGAGGSGEQFF
D gene: NA
clone size: NA
J gene: TRBJ2-1
V gene: TRBV28

CDR3 DNA: TGTGCCAGCAGTGCGACAGGGGGCGGTGGCTACACCTTC
CDR3 protein: CASSATGGGGYTF
D gene: TRBD1
clone size: NA
J gene: TRBJ1-2
V gene: TRBV2

CDR3 DNA: TGTGCCAGCAGTCCGGCGGACACAGGGGCGTCCCAGCATTTT
CDR3 protein: CASSPADTGASQHF
D gene: TRBD1
clone size: NA
J gene: TRBJ1-5
V gene: TRBV28

CDR3 DNA: TGTGCCACCAGCAGGAGCCCGGGACAGGGGGCCAGCTCCTACAATGAGCAGTTCTTC
CDR3 protein: CATSRSPGQGASSYNEQFF
D gene: TRBD1
clone size: NA
J gene: TRBJ2-1
V gene: TRBV15

CDR3 DNA: TGTGCCTGGAGTCGTAGCGGGAGGGCCGTTAGTGAGCAGTTCTTC
CDR3 protein: CAWSRSGRAVSEQFF
D gene: TRBD2
clone size: NA
J gene: TRBJ2-1
V gene: TRBV30

CDR3 DNA: TGCGCCAGCAGCCAAGATAAGGGGAACTCTGGGGCCAACGTCCTGACTTTC
CDR3 protein: CASSQDKGNSGANVLTF
D gene: NA
clone size: NA
J gene: TRBJ2-6
V gene: TRBV4-1

CDR3 DNA: TGTGCCAGCAGCTCCGTGACGGGACTAGAGCAGTTCTTC
CDR3 protein: CASSSVTGLEQFF
D gene: TRBD2
clone size: once
J gene: TRBJ2-1
V gene: TRBV5-4

CDR3 DNA: TGTGCCAGCAGCCGTGTCAGGGATGGCTACACCTTC
CDR3 protein: CASSRVRDGYTF
D gene: NA
clone size: NA
J gene: TRBJ1-2
V gene: TRBV7-8

CDR3 DNA: TGTGCCGGGATCGGGACAGGCCGCTCTAACTATGGCTACACCTTC
CDR3 protein: CAGIGTGRSNYGYTF
D gene: TRBD1
clone size: NA
J gene: TRBJ1-2
V gene: TRBV6-1

CDR3 DNA: TGTGCCAGCAGCCACAGGACTAAGCAGACCCAGTACTTC
CDR3 protein: CASSHRTKQTQYF
D gene: NA
clone size: NA
J gene: TRBJ2-5
V gene: TRBV5-6

CDR3 DNA: TGTGCCAGCTCCGCTTACTGGTCCCTTAATCAGCCCCAGCATTTT
CDR3 protein: CASSAYWSLNQPQHF
D gene: NA
clone size: NA
J gene: TRBJ1-5
V gene: TRBV27

CDR3 DNA: TGTGCCAGCACCCCCCGGACAGGCACTAACTATGGCTACACCTTC
CDR3 protein: CASTPRTGTNYGYTF
D gene: TRBD1
clone size: few
J gene: TRBJ1-2
V gene: TRBV27

CDR3 DNA: TGTGCCTGGAGTGGGGGGGGGCTTGAAAAACTGTTTTTT
CDR3 protein: CAWSGGGLEKLFF
D gene: NA
clone size: NA
J gene: TRBJ1-4
V gene: TRBV30

CDR3 DNA: TGTGCCAGTAGTTCCCAGTATCCCGAGCAGTACTTC
CDR3 protein: CASSSQYPEQYF
D gene: NA
clone size: NA
J gene: TRBJ2-7
V gene: TRBV19

CDR3 DNA: TGTGCCAGTAGTGGGACAGGGTTCAGCTCTGGAAACACCATATATTTT
CDR3 protein: CASSGTGFSSGNTIYF
D gene: TRBD1
clone size: NA
J gene: TRBJ1-3
V gene: TRBV19

CDR3 DNA: TGTGCCAGCAGTTGGGCTAGCGGGGCCAAAAACATTCAGTACTTC
CDR3 protein: CASSWASGAKNIQYF
D gene: TRBD2
clone size: once
J gene: TRBJ2-4
V gene: TRBV28

CDR3 DNA: TGTGCCTCCCAAAGGGACAGGTATGACGAGCAGTACTTC
CDR3 protein: CASQRDRYDEQYF
D gene: TRBD1
clone size: NA
J gene: TRBJ2-7
V gene: TRBV30

CDR3 DNA: TGTGCCAGCAGTTTTCGGGAGGGGATCTCTGGAAACACCATATATTTT
CDR3 protein: CASSFREGISGNTIYF
D gene: NA
clone size: NA
J gene: TRBJ1-3
V gene: TRBV6-5